The 5 T cell receptor beta chains presented below share a single source sample, sequenced in a study of CD8 T cells in ankylosing spondylitis. TCRdb itself ran the 5' RACE reads through MiXCR, one entry per CDR3 protein. This table has about 140,000 distinct CDR3 sequences, approximately 9.2% appearing once. Specimen: synovial fluid, either unsorted or a sorted T cell fraction (not recorded which). Every receptor here comes from a male donor with ankylosing spondylitis.

This clonotype was picked up many times. V and J are TRBV12-3 or TRBV12-4 and TRBJ1-1; D not certain. V was cut by 4 bases and J by 5 bases, with 14 bases left in between. This CDR3 is 14 amino acids long. CDR3 in amino acids: CASSSVGRDTEAFF. The CDR3 nucleotides read TGTGCCAGCAGTTCCGTGGGGAGAGATACTGAAGCTTTCTTT.

This clonotype has ten or more counts. The V gene is TRBV7-2, the J gene TRBJ2-1; 11 bases are a match to TRBD2. The CDR3 covers 15 residues. Looked up from germline, CDR1 is SGHTA and CDR2 is FQGNSA. V trimming: 5 bases; J trimming: 3 bases; junction bases outside the gene matches: 3. The CDR3 loop is CASSVTSGNYNEQFF. The DNA of the CDR3 is TGTGCCAGCAGCGTGACTAGCGGGAACTACAATGAGCAGTTCTTC.

V and J are TRBV29-1 and TRBJ1-1; D gene uncertain. There are 16 residues in the CDR3. The germline gives CDR1 SQVTM, CDR2 ANQGSEA. Trimming shortened V by 7 bases and J by 1 base, and 22 bases separated the two germline ends. The CDR3 reads CSGFTEDGFGNTEAFF. DNA of the CDR3: TGCAGCGGATTCACAGAGGACGGTTTTGGGAACACTGAAGCTTTCTTT.

This clonotype was observed a few times. This chain links TRBV28 with TRBJ2-7; 9 positions match TRBD1. The CDR3 covers 12 residues. Germline CDR1 MDHEN, CDR2 SYDVKM. The trim removed 8 bases at V and 3 bases at J, leaving 2 bases unmatched. The CDR3 is CASGTGYYEQYF. CDR3 in DNA: TGTGCCAGCGGGACAGGGTACTACGAGCAGTACTTC.

Only a few counts were recorded for this clonotype. The CDR3 nucleotides are TGTGCCAGCAGCCTCTACATGGGGGGGAAGGGCACAGATACGCAGTATTTT. Amino acids: CASSLYMGGKGTDTQYF. This chain links TRBV4-2 with TRBJ2-3; 7 bases match TRBD2. The CDR3 sequence is 17 residues long. The trim removed 4 bases at V and 1 base at J, leaving 11 bases unmatched. The germline V gene has CDR1 LGHNA and CDR2 YNFKEQ.